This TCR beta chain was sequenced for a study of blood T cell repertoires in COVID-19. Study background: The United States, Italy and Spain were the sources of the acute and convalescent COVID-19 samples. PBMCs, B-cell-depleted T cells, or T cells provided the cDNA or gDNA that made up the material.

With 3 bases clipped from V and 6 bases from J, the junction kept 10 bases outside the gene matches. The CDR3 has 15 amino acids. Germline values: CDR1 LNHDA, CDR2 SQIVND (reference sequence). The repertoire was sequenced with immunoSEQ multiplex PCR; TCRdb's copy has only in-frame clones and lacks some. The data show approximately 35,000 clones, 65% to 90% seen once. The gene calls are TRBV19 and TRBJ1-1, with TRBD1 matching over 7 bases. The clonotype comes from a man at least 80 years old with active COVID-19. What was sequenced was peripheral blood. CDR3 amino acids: CASSIERGPRPEAFF. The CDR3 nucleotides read TGTGCCAGTAGTATTGAGAGGGGGCCCCGGCCTGAAGCTTTCTTT.